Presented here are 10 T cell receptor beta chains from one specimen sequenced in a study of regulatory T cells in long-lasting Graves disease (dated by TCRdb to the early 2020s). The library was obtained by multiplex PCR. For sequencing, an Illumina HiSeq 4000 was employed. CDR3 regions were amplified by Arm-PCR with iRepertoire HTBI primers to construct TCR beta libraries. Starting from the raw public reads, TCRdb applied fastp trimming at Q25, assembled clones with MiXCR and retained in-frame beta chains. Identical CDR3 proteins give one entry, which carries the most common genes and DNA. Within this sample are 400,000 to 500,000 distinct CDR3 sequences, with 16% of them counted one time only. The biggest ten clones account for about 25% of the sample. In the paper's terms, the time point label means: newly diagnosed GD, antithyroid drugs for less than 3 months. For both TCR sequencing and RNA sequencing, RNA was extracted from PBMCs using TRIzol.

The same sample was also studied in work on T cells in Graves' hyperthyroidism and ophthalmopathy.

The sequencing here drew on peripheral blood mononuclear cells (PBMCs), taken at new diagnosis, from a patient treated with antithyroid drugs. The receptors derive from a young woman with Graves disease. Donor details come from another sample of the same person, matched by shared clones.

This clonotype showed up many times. The CDR3 spells CAWSPNNNEQFF. CDR3 bases: TGTGCCTGGAGCCCAAACAACAATGAGCAGTTCTTC. V usage is TRBV30 and J usage is TRBJ2-1; D is unclear. From germline, CDR1 is GTSNPN and CDR2 SVGIG (reference sequence). The V gene lost 3 bases and the J gene lost 5 bases, with 8 bases spanning the gap. This CDR3 is 12 amino acids long.

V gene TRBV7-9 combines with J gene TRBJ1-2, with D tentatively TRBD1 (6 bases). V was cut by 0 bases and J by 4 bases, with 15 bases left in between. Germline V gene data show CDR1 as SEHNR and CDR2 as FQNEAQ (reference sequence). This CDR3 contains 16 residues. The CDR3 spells CASSLARGQEGYGYTF. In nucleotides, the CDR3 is TGTGCCAGCAGCTTAGCGCGGGGGCAGGAAGGCTATGGCTACACCTTC.

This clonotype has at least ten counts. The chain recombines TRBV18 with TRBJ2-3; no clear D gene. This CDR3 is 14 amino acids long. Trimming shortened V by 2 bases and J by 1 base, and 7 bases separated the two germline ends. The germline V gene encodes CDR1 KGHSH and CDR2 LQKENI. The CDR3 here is CASSPSPRTDTQYF. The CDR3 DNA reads TGTGCCAGCTCACCATCACCTCGCACAGATACGCAGTATTTT.

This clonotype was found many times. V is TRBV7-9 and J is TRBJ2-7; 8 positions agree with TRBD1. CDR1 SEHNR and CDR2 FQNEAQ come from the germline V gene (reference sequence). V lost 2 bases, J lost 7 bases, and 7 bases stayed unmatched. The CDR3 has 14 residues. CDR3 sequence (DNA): TGTGCCAGCAGCTTATGGACAGGGAAGGAAGAGCAGTACTTC. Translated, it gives CASSLWTGKEEQYF.

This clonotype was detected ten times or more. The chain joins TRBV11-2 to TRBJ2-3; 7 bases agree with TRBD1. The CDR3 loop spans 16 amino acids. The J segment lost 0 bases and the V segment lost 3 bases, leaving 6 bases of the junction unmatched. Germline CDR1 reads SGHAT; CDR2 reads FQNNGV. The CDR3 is CASSFPGGKSTDTQYF. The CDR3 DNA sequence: TGTGCCAGCAGCTTCCCAGGGGGAAAAAGCACAGATACGCAGTATTTT.

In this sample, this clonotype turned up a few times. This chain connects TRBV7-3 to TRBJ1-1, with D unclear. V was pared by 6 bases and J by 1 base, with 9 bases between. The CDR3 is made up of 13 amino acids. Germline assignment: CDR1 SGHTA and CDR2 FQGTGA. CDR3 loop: CASSRETNTEAFF. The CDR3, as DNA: TGTGCCAGCAGTCGGGAGACGAACACTGAAGCTTTCTTT.

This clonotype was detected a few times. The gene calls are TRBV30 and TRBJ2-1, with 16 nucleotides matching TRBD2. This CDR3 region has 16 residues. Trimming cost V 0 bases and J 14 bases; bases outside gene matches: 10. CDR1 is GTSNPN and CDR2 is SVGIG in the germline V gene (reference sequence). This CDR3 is CAWSVPLGLAGGPEFF. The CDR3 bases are TGTGCCTGGAGTGTACCCTTGGGACTAGCGGGAGGGCCGGAGTTCTTC. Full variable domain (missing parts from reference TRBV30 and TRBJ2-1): SQTIHQWPATLVQPVGSPLSLECTVEGTSNPNLYWYRQAAGRGLQLLFYSVGIGQISSEVPQNLSASRPQDRQFILSSKKLLLSDSGFYLCAWSVPLGLAGGPEFFGPGTRLTVL.

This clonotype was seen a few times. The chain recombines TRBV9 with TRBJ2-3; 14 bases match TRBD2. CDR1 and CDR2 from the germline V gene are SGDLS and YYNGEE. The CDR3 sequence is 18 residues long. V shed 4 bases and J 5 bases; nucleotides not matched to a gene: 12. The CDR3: CASSPGTSGSGLRDTQYF. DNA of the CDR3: TGTGCCAGCAGCCCAGGGACTAGCGGGAGTGGTTTGCGAGATACGCAGTATTTT.

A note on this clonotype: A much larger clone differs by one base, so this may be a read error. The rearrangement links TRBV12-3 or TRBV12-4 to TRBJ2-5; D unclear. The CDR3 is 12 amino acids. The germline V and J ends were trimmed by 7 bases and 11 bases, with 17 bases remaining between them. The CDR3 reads CASTLSYNEQYF. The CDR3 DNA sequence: TGTGCCAGCACCTTATCTTACAATGAGCAGTACTTC.

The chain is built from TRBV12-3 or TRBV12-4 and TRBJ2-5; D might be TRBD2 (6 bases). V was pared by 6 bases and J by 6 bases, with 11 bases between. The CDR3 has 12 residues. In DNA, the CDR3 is TGTGCCAGCAGCCCCGGGGGAAAGACCCAGTACTTC. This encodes CASSPGGKTQYF.